This T cell receptor beta chain was sequenced for a study of CD8 T cells in ankylosing spondylitis (dated by TCRdb to 2016 to 2017). About the full investigation: To find TCR variants linked to disease, the study profiled T cell receptor beta repertoires in ankylosing spondylitis patients and healthy donors. The full study cohort comprised 25 ankylosing spondylitis patients and 110 or so healthy donors. Peripheral blood was sampled, and synovial fluid was also collected from ankylosing spondylitis patients.

Sequencer: Illumina HiSeq 2500. Quantitative 5'-RACE with molecular barcodes was used to prepare TCR beta libraries. Concerning the study's data processing: A new computational method based on a probabilistic model of VDJ rearrangement was used to identify disease-linked TCR variants. TCRdb trimmed the raw reads at Q25, called clones with MiXCR and kept productive beta chains. Merged by CDR3 protein, the rows form single entries marked with the most common genes and DNA. TCRdb's processing, not the authors' own work, is the source of the V and J calls. Here the sample has hundreds of thousands of distinct CDR3 sequences; 20% to 30% occur a single time. The top ten hold under 8% of the sample. The junction shows trimming of 6 bases on V and 8 bases on J, and the gene matches do not reach 6 bases of it. Inclusive of the bounding cysteine and phenylalanine, the CDR3 is 15 residues long. CDR3 DNA only is kept here, 45 bases in frame from base 1.

A single count supports this clonotype. The target of this receptor is not known. The record has no base qualities; no much larger clone is one base away. Just one read gives weak support. Beyond this particular receptor, the publication reports: Blood from ankylosing spondylitis patients appeared to be characterized by a TCR beta motif made up of several highly homologous amino acid variants. The disease-linked clones had a CD8+ phenotype and were found at relatively low frequencies in peripheral blood. Some of the motif variants had been reported before in the synovial fluid and blood of reactive arthritis patients, a finding that suggests common disease-initiation mechanisms. The disease-linked clones were reported to be significantly enriched in matched synovial fluid samples from ankylosing spondylitis patients.

This TCR derives from a male donor with ankylosing spondylitis or in good health (not recorded which). The chain couples TRBV12-3 or TRBV12-4 to TRBJ2-1; TRBD2 fits 14 bases in the junction. Material for sequencing was blood, either unsorted or a sorted T cell fraction (not recorded which). The CDR3 amino acid sequence is: CASRPGTSGSDEQFF. The nucleotides are TGTGCCAGCAGACCCGGGACTAGCGGGAGTGATGAGCAGTTCTTC.